The entry that follows covers one T cell receptor beta chain sequence. Its antigen is still unknown. Within one base of it there is no much larger clone, and no base qualities were kept. This sample was included in a study of T cell repertoires in cytomegalovirus infection (dated by TCRdb to between 2018 and 2020). For the wider study: Alongside well-studied HLA-B-restricted epitopes, the peptide stimulations were aimed at recently identified HLA-C-restricted CMV epitopes, whose presentation resists viral immunomodulation. The HLA type of each donor mattered for the analysis, because public TCR beta signatures pointed to carriage of CMV infection along with the matching HLA type.

Per the germline V gene, MGHRA is the CDR1 and YSYEKL is the CDR2. Including the terminal cysteine and phenylalanine, the CDR3 comprises 15 residues. The retained sequence is limited to the CDR3, 45 bases, with the frame set at the first base. V loses 2 bases of germline sequence and J loses 4 bases, and the interval between the two ends is 14 bases. The treatment or condition label here, explained by the study, means: in vitro stimulation with specific CMV peptide epitopes to enrich CMV-specific T cells. The investigation overall reported the following: Carriers of CMV infection plus the relevant HLA type were discriminated by the cumulative frequency of public TCR beta family members in the study cohort and in an independent roughly 320-donor cohort. In the ex vivo response, HLA-C-restricted CMV-specific TCR beta clonotypes were dominant, and in two of eight donors the single most frequent clonotype came from this HLA-C-restricted group.

Sequencing used an Illumina HiSeq 1500. TCRdb handled the public reads itself, with Q25 trimming in fastp and clone calling in MiXCR, and kept productive beta chains. A single entry per CDR3 protein holds the most common genes and DNA from its merged rows. Here the sample has approximately 100,000 distinct CDR3 sequences; 35% to 50% occur a single time. The biggest ten clones account for 65% to 75% of the sample. The chain was built from TRBV4-1 and TRBJ1-1, with TRBD1 tentatively as D gene (5 bases match). This TCR was sampled from a human donor in good health (CMV status not recorded). Some clones in this sample may be carry-over from other donors' samples. The sample was CD8+ T cells from cultured PBMCs, taken from culture after CMV antigen stimulation. The nucleotide sequence is given as TGCGCCAGCAGCCAAAATCTGGGGGGGGGCACTGAAGCTTTCTTT. Its protein reads: CASSQNLGGGTEAFF.